This T cell receptor beta chain was identified during a study of CD4 T cells in relation to SARS-CoV-2 and coronaviruses. This clone was seen just once. Antigen unknown. The unexposed donors gave CD4+ T cells in 2011-2018, prior to COVID-19. Isolation of CD4+ T cells took place after 10 days in culture. CDR1 is SEHNR and CDR2 is FQNEAQ in the germline V gene (reference sequence). The CDR3 is made up of 15 amino acids. V gave up 5 bases and J gave up 4 bases, with 12 bases separating them. Sequencing used immunoSEQ multiplex PCR; TCRdb keeps in-frame clones, though not all of them. The sample has about 14,000 clones; around four fifths are singletons.

The V and J genes are TRBV7-9 and TRBJ1-6, with D unclear. Material for sequencing was CD4+ T cells from PBMCs, cultured in vitro. The receptor was isolated from a human donor in good health. Written as DNA, the CDR3 is TGTGCCAGCAGCCCCGGTGCTGTTTATAATTCACCCCTCCACTTT. Protein product: CASSPGAVYNSPLHF.